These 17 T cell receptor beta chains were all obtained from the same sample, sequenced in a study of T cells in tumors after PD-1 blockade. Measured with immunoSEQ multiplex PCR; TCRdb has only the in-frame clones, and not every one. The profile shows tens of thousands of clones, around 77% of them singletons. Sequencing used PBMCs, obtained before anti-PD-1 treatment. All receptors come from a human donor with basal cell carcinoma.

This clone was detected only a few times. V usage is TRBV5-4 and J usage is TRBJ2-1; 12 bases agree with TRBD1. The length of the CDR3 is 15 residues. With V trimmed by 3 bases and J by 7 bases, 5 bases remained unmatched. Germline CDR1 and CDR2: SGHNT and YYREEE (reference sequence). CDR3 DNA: TGTGCCAGCAGCTCGGGACAGGGGGCGCGGAATGAGCAGTTCTTC. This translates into CASSSGQGARNEQFF.

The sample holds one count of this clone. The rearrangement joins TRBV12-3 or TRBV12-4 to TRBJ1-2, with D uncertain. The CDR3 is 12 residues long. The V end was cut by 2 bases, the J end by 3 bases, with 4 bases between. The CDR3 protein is CASSLSHYGYTF. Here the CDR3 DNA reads TGTGCCAGCAGTTTATCCCACTATGGCTACACCTTC.

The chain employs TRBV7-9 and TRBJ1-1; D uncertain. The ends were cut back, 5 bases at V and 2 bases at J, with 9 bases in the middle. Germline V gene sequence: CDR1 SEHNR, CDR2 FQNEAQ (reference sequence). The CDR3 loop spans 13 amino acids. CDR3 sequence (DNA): TGTGCCAGCAGCAAAACAGATAACACTGAAGCTTTCTTT. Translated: CASSKTDNTEAFF.

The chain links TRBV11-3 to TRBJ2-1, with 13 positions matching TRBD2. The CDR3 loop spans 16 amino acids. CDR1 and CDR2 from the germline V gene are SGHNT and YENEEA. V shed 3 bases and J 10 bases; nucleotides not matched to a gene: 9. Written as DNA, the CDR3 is TGTGCCAGCAGCTTTCGACTAGCGGGGGGAATTGGGGAGCAGTTCTTC. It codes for CASSFRLAGGIGEQFF.

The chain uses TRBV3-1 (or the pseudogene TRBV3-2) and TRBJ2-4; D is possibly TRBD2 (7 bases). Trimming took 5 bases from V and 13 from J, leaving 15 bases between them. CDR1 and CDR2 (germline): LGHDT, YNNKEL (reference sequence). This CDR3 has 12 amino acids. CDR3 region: CASSSSGGPQYF. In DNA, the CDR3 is TGTGCCAGCAGCTCCTCGGGGGGCCCACAGTACTTC.

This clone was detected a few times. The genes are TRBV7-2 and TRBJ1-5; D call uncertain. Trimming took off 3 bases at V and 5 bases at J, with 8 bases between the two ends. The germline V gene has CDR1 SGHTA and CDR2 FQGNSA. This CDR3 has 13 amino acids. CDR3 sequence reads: CASSFFVDQPQHF. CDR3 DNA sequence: TGTGCCAGCAGCTTTTTCGTGGATCAGCCCCAGCATTTT.

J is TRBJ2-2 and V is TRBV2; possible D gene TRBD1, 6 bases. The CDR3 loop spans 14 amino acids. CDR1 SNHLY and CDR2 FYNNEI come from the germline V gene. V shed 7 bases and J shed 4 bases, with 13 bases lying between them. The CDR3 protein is CASTLTRGTGELFF. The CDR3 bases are TGTGCCAGCACCCTAACCAGGGGCACCGGGGAGCTGTTTTTT. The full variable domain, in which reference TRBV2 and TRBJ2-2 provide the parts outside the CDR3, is EPEVTQTPSHQVTQMGQEVILRCVPISNHLYFYWYRQILGQKVEFLVSFYNNEISEKSEIFDDQFSVERPDGSNFTLKIRSTKLEDSAMYFCASTLTRGTGELFFGEGSRLTVL.

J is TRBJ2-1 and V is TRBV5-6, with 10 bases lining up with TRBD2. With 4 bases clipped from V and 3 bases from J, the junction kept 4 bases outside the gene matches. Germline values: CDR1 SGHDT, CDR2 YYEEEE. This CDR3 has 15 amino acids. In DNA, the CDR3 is TGTGCCAGCAGCCTAGCGGGGGTACTCTACAATGAGCAGTTCTTC. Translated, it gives CASSLAGVLYNEQFF.

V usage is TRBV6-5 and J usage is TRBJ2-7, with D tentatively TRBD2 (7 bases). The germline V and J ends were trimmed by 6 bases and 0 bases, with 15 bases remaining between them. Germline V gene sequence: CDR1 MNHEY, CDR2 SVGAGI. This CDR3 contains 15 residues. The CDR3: CASSVRGAYSYEQYF. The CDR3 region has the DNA TGTGCCAGCAGCGTACGGGGGGCGTACTCCTACGAGCAGTACTTC.

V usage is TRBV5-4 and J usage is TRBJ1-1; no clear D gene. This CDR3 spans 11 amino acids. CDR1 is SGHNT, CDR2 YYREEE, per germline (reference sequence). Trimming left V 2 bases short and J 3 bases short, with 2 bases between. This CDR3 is CASSLHTEAFF. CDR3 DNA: TGTGCCAGCAGCTTACACACTGAAGCTTTCTTT.

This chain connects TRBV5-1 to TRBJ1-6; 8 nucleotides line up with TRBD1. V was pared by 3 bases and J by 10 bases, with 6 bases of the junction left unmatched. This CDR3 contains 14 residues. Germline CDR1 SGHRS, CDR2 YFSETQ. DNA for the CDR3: TGCGCCAGCAGCTCAACGGGACAGGAATCACCCCTCCACTTT. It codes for CASSSTGQESPLHF.

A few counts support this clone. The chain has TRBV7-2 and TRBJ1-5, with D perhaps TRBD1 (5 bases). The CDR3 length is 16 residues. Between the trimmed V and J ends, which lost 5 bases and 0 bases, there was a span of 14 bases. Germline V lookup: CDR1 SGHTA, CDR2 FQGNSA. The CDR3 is CASSDAGTNSNQPQHF. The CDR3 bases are TGTGCCAGCAGCGACGCCGGGACTAATAGCAATCAGCCCCAGCATTTT.

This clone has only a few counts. The CDR3 nucleotides read TGTGCCAGCTCACTCAGACTAGCGGGGGGGCATGGGAATGAGCAGTTCTTC. It is translated as CASSLRLAGGHGNEQFF. This rearrangement joins TRBV18 to TRBJ2-1; 14 nucleotides align to TRBD2. V gave up 4 bases and J gave up 7 bases; unmatched junction bases: 9. CDR1 and CDR2 (germline): KGHSH, LQKENI. The CDR3 loop spans 17 amino acids.

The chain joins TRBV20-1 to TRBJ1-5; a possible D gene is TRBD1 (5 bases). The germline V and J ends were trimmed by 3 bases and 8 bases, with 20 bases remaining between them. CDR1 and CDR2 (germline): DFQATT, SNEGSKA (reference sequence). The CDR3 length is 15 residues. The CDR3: CSASEPGGEKEPQHF. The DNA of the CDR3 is TGCAGTGCTAGTGAACCGGGAGGGGAGAAGGAGCCCCAGCATTTT.

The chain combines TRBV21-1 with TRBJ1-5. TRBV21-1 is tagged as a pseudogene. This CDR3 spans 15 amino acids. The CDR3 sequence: CASSKETGGYQPQHF. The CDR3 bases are TGTGCCAGCAGCAAAGAGACGGGGGGGTATCAGCCCCAGCATTTT.

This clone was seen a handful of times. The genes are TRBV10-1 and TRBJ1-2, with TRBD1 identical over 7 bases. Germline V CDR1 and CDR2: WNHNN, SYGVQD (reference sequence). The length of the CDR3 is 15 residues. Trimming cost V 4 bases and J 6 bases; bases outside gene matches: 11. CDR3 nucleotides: TGCGCCAGCAGTGTCATTTGGGACAGTCGTGATGGCTACACCTTC. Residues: CASSVIWDSRDGYTF.

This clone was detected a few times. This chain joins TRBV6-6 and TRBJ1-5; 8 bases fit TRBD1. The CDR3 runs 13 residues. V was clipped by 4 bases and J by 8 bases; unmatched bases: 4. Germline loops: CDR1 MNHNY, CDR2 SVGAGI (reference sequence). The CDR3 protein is CASSSRGREPQHF. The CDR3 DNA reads TGTGCCAGCAGTTCCAGGGGGCGTGAGCCCCAGCATTTT.